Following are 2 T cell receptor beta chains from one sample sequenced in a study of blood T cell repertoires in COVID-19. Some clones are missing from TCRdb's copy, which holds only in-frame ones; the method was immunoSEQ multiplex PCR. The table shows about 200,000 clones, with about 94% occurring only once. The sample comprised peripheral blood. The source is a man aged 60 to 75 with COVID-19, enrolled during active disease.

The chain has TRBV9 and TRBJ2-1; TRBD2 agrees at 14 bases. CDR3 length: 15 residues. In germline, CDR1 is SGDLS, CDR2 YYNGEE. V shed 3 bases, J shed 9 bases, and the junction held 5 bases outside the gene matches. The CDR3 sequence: CASSAGLAGVSEQFF. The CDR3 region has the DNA TGTGCCAGCAGCGCGGGACTAGCGGGAGTCAGTGAGCAGTTCTTC.

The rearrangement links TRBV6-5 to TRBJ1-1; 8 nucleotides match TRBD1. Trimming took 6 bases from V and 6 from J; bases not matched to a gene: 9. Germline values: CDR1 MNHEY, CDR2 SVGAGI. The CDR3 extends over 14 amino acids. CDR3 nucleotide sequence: TGTGCCAGCAGGAATATCGGACAGGGCGCTGAAGCTTTCTTT. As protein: CASRNIGQGAEAFF.